These 32 T cell receptor beta chains were sequenced from one sample in a study of identical twins. TCRdb reprocessed the 5' RACE reads with MiXCR, giving one entry per CDR3 protein. The profile shows roughly 260,000 distinct CDR3 sequences, about 14% of them singletons. The sequencing sample was made of memory (CD45RO+) T cells sorted from blood. The receptors originated from a young woman in good health.

This clonotype came up many times. The J gene is TRBJ1-2, the V gene TRBV5-5, with D perhaps TRBD1 (6 bases). Between the trimmed V and J ends, which lost 3 bases and 6 bases, there was a span of 15 bases. The CDR3 is made up of 14 amino acids. Germline values: CDR1 SGHKS, CDR2 YYEKEE (reference sequence). The CDR3 loop is CASSSGQFGDGYTF. Written as DNA, the CDR3 is TGTGCCAGCAGCTCCGGACAGTTTGGAGATGGCTACACCTTC.

In its sample, this clonotype was seen many times. The junction shows a germline mismatch at one end, possibly a read error. V gene TRBV5-1 combines with J gene TRBJ1-1, with TRBD1 matching over 10 bases. In germline, CDR1 is SGHRS, CDR2 YFSETQ. This CDR3 is built from 13 residues. CDR3 sequence: CASSLGDGTGVNF. Here the CDR3 DNA reads TGCGCCAGCAGCTTGGGCGACGGGACAGGGGTGAACTTT. Full variable domain (missing parts from reference TRBV5-1 and TRBJ1-1): KAGVTQTPRYLIKTRGQQVTLSCSPISGHRSVSWYQQTPGQGLQFLFEYFSETQRNKGNFPGRFSGRQFSNSRSEMNVSTLELGDSALYLCASSLGDGTGVNFGQGTRLTVV.

The V and J genes are TRBV11-3 and TRBJ2-1; 10 positions match TRBD2. Trimming removed 5 bases from V and 2 bases from J; junction bases left unmatched: 9. The CDR3 is 17 amino acids. The germline CDR1 and CDR2 sequences are SGHNT and YENEEA. CDR3 coding DNA: TGTGCCAGCAGCCCGAGGGGTAGCGGGGGGACCTACAATGAGCAGTTCTTC. Translating it yields CASSPRGSGGTYNEQFF. The full variable domain, its missing parts supplied by reference TRBV11-3 and TRBJ2-1, is EAGVVQSPRYKIIEKKQPVAFWCNPISGHNTLYWYLQNLGQGPELLIRYENEEAVDDSQLPKDRFSAERLKGVDSTLKIQPAELGDSAVYLCASSPRGSGGTYNEQFFGPGTRLTVL.

This clonotype has more than one count but fewer than ten. J is TRBJ1-1 and V is TRBV7-9, with 9 bases matching TRBD1. CDR1 is SEHNR, CDR2 FQNEAQ, per germline (reference sequence). V shed 4 bases, J shed 7 bases, and the junction held 10 bases outside the gene matches. The CDR3 length is 15 residues. CDR3 bases: TGTGCCAGCAGCTCCCTCACAGGGGGCATCGGTGAAGCTTTCTTT. It encodes CASSSLTGGIGEAFF.

This clonotype was counted a few times. CDR3: CATSDSTLAGGELDTQYF. CDR3 nucleotide sequence: TGTGCCACCAGTGACAGTACCCTAGCGGGAGGAGAATTAGATACGCAGTATTTT. V usage is TRBV24-1 and J usage is TRBJ2-3; 11 bases map to TRBD2. This CDR3 has 18 amino acids. Germline CDR1 and CDR2: KGHDR and SFDVKD. V was pared by 4 bases and J by 5 bases, with 13 bases of the junction left unmatched.

This clonotype was seen a few times. The chain uses TRBV19 and TRBJ1-5; 8 nucleotides match TRBD1. The CDR3 is made up of 16 amino acids. Germline-derived CDR1 and CDR2 are LNHDA and SQIVND (reference sequence). V gave up 5 bases and J gave up 7 bases; unmatched junction bases: 13. This CDR3 is CASSAGQGSPEQPQHF. Here the CDR3 DNA reads TGTGCCAGTAGTGCCGGACAGGGAAGTCCGGAGCAGCCCCAGCATTTT.

The J gene is TRBJ2-1, the V gene TRBV29-1, with D unresolved. The germline gives CDR1 SQVTM, CDR2 ANQGSEA. This CDR3 has 12 amino acids. The V and J ends lost 4 bases and 1 base respectively, with 5 bases between them. The CDR3 region has the DNA TGCAGCGTTGGGGCTTCCTACAATGAGCAGTTCTTC. Protein product: CSVGASYNEQFF.

The table lists this clonotype with a few counts. The chain combines TRBV19 with TRBJ2-4; no reliable D call. Germline lookup yields CDR1 LNHDA and CDR2 SQIVND (reference sequence). The CDR3 consists of 13 residues. Trimming stripped 5 bases from V and 6 bases from J, with 11 bases between. The CDR3 loop is CASSPSRSNIQYF. The CDR3 bases are TGTGCCAGTAGTCCCAGTAGGTCAAACATTCAGTACTTC.

The chain recombines TRBV5-1 with TRBJ2-2, with 7 bases fitting TRBD2. Per the germline V gene, CDR1 is SGHRS and CDR2 is YFSETQ. This CDR3 has 16 amino acids. V was clipped by 6 bases and J by 4 bases; unmatched bases: 12. The CDR3 bases are TGCGCCAGCAAACAACAGAGCGGGATTGGCACCGGGGAGCTGTTTTTT. Translated: CASKQQSGIGTGELFF.

The table lists this clonotype with many counts. The chain is built from TRBV12-3 or TRBV12-4 and TRBJ2-5; D is ambiguous. V was pared by 7 bases and J by 4 bases, with 7 bases between. The CDR3 has 11 amino acids. CDR3 DNA sequence: TGTGCCAGCACTCCGGGAGAGACCCAGTACTTC. It yields the protein CASTPGETQYF.

This clonotype was seen many times. The rearrangement links TRBV20-1 to TRBJ2-7; tentatively, D is TRBD1 (6 bases). The CDR3 is made up of 13 amino acids. Trimming removed 2 bases from V and 1 base from J, with 9 bases in between. Germline V gene lookup returns CDR1 DFQATT and CDR2 SNEGSKA (reference sequence). The CDR3 protein is CSARTGNSYEQYF. Here the CDR3 DNA reads TGCAGTGCTAGAACAGGGAATTCCTACGAGCAGTACTTC.

This clonotype was seen at least ten times. The rearrangement links TRBV10-3 to TRBJ1-1; the D is unclear. CDR1 and CDR2 (germline): ENHRY, SYGVKD. CDR3 size: 14 residues. V was clipped by 3 bases and J by 1 base, with 9 bases between them. This CDR3 reads CAISDSRENTEAFF. In nucleotides, the CDR3 is TGTGCCATCAGTGACTCTCGGGAGAACACTGAAGCTTTCTTT.

This clonotype was counted a few times. This chain connects TRBV19 to TRBJ1-1; no reliable D call. This CDR3 has 13 residues. V lost 2 bases, J lost 3 bases, and 7 bases lay in between. Germline V gene data show CDR1 as LNHDA and CDR2 as SQIVND (reference sequence). Written as DNA, the CDR3 is TGTGCCAGTAGTATATCCGAGGACACTGAAGCTTTCTTT. Its translation is CASSISEDTEAFF.

The sample holds a few counts of this clonotype. The chain recombines TRBV2 with TRBJ2-1; D not certain. The germline V gene encodes CDR1 SNHLY and CDR2 FYNNEI. This CDR3 region has 14 residues. V dropped 8 bases and J dropped 1 base, with 12 bases sitting between them. The CDR3 region is CASERRRSYNEQFF. In DNA, the CDR3 is TGTGCCAGCGAACGCAGGCGATCCTACAATGAGCAGTTCTTC.

Many counts were recorded for this clonotype. The chain recombines TRBV12-3 or TRBV12-4 with TRBJ2-3; D is perhaps TRBD1 (6 bases). The CDR3 is made up of 15 amino acids. Trimming stripped 5 bases from V and 5 bases from J, with 17 bases between. CDR3 region: CASSNRAIRGDTQYF. Here the CDR3 DNA reads TGTGCCAGCAGTAACAGGGCAATAAGGGGAGATACGCAGTATTTT.

This chain connects TRBV12-2 to TRBJ2-1; the table's D gene call, TRBD2, was not cross checked with the DNA. TRBV12-2 is listed as a pseudogene. The CDR3 length is 18 residues. CDR3 sequence reads: CASRLHWGDSGSYNEQFF. CDR3 DNA sequence: TGTGCAAGTCGCCTCCACTGGGGGGATAGCGGCTCCTACAATGAGCAGTTCTTC.

In this sample, this clonotype turned up many times. This sequence joins TRBV6-2 or TRBV6-3 and TRBJ1-1; 10 nucleotides align to TRBD1. The CDR3 is 17 amino acids. V was pared by 4 bases and J by 0 bases, with 8 bases of the junction left unmatched. CDR1 is MNHEY and CDR2 is SVGEGT in the germline V gene. The DNA for the CDR3 is TGTGCCAGCAGTTGGGACAGGGGTAATTCCATGAACACTGAAGCTTTCTTT. Encoded protein: CASSWDRGNSMNTEAFF.

Only a few counts were recorded for this clonotype. The gene calls are TRBV7-3 and TRBJ1-6; D is undetermined. V gave up 8 bases and J gave up 7 bases, with 12 bases separating them. The CDR3 runs to 13 residues. CDR1 is SGHTA and CDR2 is FQGTGA in the germline V gene. The CDR3 DNA is TGTGCCAGCGGGCAGTCCATCAATTCACCCCTCCACTTT. As protein: CASGQSINSPLHF. Filled out from reference TRBV7-3 and TRBJ1-6, the complete variable domain reads GAGVSQTPSNKVTEKGKYVELRCDPISGHTALYWYRQSLGQGPEFLIYFQGTGAADDSGLPNDRFFAVRPEGSVSTLKIQRTERGDSAVYLCASGQSINSPLHFGNGTRLTVT.

CDR3 sequence reads: CASSPNYYEQYF. For the CDR3, the DNA is TGCGCCAGCAGCCCAAACTACTACGAGCAGTACTTC. The rearrangement uses TRBV5-1 and TRBJ2-7; D gene uncertain. Per germline, CDR1 SGHRS and CDR2 YFSETQ. Trimming took 4 bases from V and 3 from J, leaving 8 bases between them. The CDR3 covers 12 residues.

This clonotype has more than one count but fewer than ten. The rearrangement joins TRBV5-6 to TRBJ1-1, with TRBD1 identical over 7 bases. Trimming at V came to 2 bases and at J to 5 bases, leaving 6 bases not matched to a gene. This CDR3 is built from 14 residues. Per germline, CDR1 SGHDT and CDR2 YYEEEE. The CDR3 DNA reads TGTGCCAGCAGCTTACCGGACAGGTTGACTGAAGCTTTCTTT. Its protein is CASSLPDRLTEAFF.

This chain uses TRBV9 with TRBJ2-1; 9 bases fit TRBD2. Germline V gene lookup returns CDR1 SGDLS and CDR2 YYNGEE. This CDR3 region has 12 residues. The V and J ends lost 4 bases and 11 bases, in that order; junction bases with no gene match: 4. CDR3 DNA: TGTGCCAGCAGCATTAGCGGGAGAAAGCAGTTCTTC. Its translation: CASSISGRKQFF.

This clonotype was counted a few times. The genes are TRBV20-1 and TRBJ1-2; unclear D gene. The V gene lost 5 bases and the J gene lost 0 bases, with 16 bases spanning the gap. Germline values: CDR1 DFQATT, CDR2 SNEGSKA (reference sequence). This CDR3 is built from 15 residues. The CDR3 loop is CSAATFIGANYGYTF. The CDR3 nucleotides read TGCAGTGCTGCCACCTTTATTGGGGCTAACTATGGCTACACCTTC.

The rearrangement joins TRBV20-1 to TRBJ2-7; maybe TRBD2 (5 bases). Germline assignment: CDR1 DFQATT and CDR2 SNEGSKA (reference sequence). The CDR3 is 14 amino acids. Deletions cut 0 bases from V and 4 bases from J, with 13 bases between. The DNA of the CDR3 is TGCAGTGCTAGAGACGAGGGAGTGATTTACGAGCAGTACTTC. This translates into CSARDEGVIYEQYF.

This clonotype was detected only a few times. V gene TRBV9 combines with J gene TRBJ2-1; 12 bases agree with TRBD2. The CDR3 runs 17 residues. V dropped 0 bases and J dropped 10; count of bases not matched to a gene: 11. Germline CDR1 and CDR2: SGDLS and YYNGEE. CDR3 nucleotides: TGTGCCAGCAGCGTAGGTAGGGCTAGCGGGGGGGCGAGGGAGCAGTTCTTC. Translated, it gives CASSVGRASGGAREQFF.

The chain links TRBV5-1 to TRBJ2-2; tentative D call: TRBD2 (5 bases). This CDR3 comprises 15 residues. Trimming took off 6 bases at V and 3 bases at J, with 15 bases between the two ends. CDR1 SGHRS and CDR2 YFSETQ come from the germline V gene. The CDR3 region has the DNA TGCGCCAGCAAGGTGAGGGCCTCGGACACCGGGGAGCTGTTTTTT. Translated: CASKVRASDTGELFF.

The chain recombines TRBV23-1 with TRBJ1-5, with D perhaps matching TRBD1 (5 bases). TRBV23-1 belongs to the ORF category, with a function that is uncertain. The CDR3 has 17 residues. Trimming took off 4 bases at V and 0 bases at J, with 16 bases between the two ends. The CDR3 loop reads CASSRRQGPLSNQPQHF. The DNA of the CDR3 is TGCGCCAGCAGTCGTCGCCAGGGACCACTTAGCAATCAGCCCCAGCATTTT.

The chain uses TRBV18 and TRBJ2-1; D might be TRBD1 (5 bases). The germline CDR1 and CDR2 sequences are KGHSH and LQKENI. Trimming pared 0 bases from V and 13 bases from J, leaving 16 bases between. The CDR3 is 14 amino acids. The chain's CDR3 is CASSPPQGRLVQFF. CDR3 DNA: TGTGCCAGCTCACCACCGCAGGGCAGATTAGTCCAGTTCTTC.

This clonotype appeared many times. The chain carries TRBV21-1 and TRBJ2-2; the table's D call TRBD2 went unverified against the DNA. TRBV21-1 is shown as a pseudogene. The CDR3 is 18 residues long. CDR3 amino acids: CASSKAGLPSVGTGELFF. The CDR3 DNA is TGTGCCAGCAGCAAAGCGGGACTCCCTAGCGTGGGGACCGGGGAGCTGTTTTTT.

This chain joins TRBV7-3 and TRBJ1-1; no definite D call. The germline CDR1 and CDR2 sequences are SGHTA and FQGTGA. Trimming took off 5 bases at V and 0 bases at J, with 7 bases between the two ends. The CDR3 sequence is 13 residues long. CDR3 region: CASSETMNTEAFF. The CDR3 nucleotides are TGTGCCAGCAGCGAAACCATGAACACTGAAGCTTTCTTT. Based on the CDR3 plus reference TRBV7-3 and TRBJ1-1, the full variable domain is GAGVSQTPSNKVTEKGKYVELRCDPISGHTALYWYRQSLGQGPEFLIYFQGTGAADDSGLPNDRFFAVRPEGSVSTLKIQRTERGDSAVYLCASSETMNTEAFFGQGTRLTVV.

This chain joins TRBV5-6 and TRBJ2-5; 11 nucleotides match TRBD2. This CDR3 region has 15 residues. Germline V CDR1 and CDR2: SGHDT, YYEEEE. V dropped 0 bases and J dropped 4; count of bases not matched to a gene: 2. The CDR3 loop is CASSLVAGGRETQYF. CDR3 nucleotides: TGTGCCAGCAGCTTGGTAGCGGGGGGGCGAGAGACCCAGTACTTC. Variable domain in full (rest from reference TRBV5-6 and TRBJ2-5): DAGVTQSPTHLIKTRGQQVTLRCSPKSGHDTVSWYQQALGQGPQFIFQYYEEEERQRGNFPDRFSGHQFPNYSSELNVNALLLGDSALYLCASSLVAGGRETQYFGPGTRLLVL.

This clonotype has a handful of counts. The chain links TRBV7-9 to TRBJ2-5; D is unresolved. This CDR3 region has 11 residues. V lost 5 bases to trimming and J lost 2 bases, with 3 bases between them. The germline CDR1 and CDR2 sequences are SEHNR and FQNEAQ (reference sequence). CDR3 coding DNA: TGTGCCAGCAGCGATCAAGAGACCCAGTACTTC. Translation gives CASSDQETQYF.

V gene TRBV10-3 combines with J gene TRBJ2-3; D might be TRBD1 (5 bases). The V gene's germline CDR1 is ENHRY and CDR2 SYGVKD. The CDR3 loop spans 15 amino acids. Trimming removed 3 bases from V and 0 bases from J, with 10 bases in between. CDR3 sequence (DNA): TGTGCCATCAGTGAATCCCAGGGAAGCACAGATACGCAGTATTTT. Its protein product is CAISESQGSTDTQYF.